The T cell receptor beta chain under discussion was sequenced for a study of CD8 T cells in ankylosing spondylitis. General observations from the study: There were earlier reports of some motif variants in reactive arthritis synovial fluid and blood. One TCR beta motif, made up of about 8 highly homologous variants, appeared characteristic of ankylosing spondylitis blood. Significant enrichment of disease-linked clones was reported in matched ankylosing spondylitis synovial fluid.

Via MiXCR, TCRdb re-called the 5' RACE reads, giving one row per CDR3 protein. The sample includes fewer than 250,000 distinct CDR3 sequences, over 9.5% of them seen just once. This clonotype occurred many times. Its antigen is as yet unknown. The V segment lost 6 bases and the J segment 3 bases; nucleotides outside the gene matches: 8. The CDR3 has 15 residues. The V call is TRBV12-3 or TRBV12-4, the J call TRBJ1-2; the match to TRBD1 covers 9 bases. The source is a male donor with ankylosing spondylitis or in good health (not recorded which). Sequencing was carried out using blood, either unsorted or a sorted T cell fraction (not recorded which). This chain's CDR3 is CASSESTGGDYGYTF. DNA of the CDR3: TGTGCCAGCAGCGAATCAACAGGGGGCGACTATGGCTACACCTTC.